The sample holds many counts of the clone carrying this TCR beta chain. Its antigen is currently unknown. The CDR3 runs 14 residues. The V gene's germline CDR1 is DFQATT and CDR2 SNEGSKA (reference sequence). Trimming took 7 bases from V and 0 from J, leaving 10 bases between them. Unique molecular identifiers were used in preparing the TCRbeta library. TCRdb reprocessed the PCR reads via MiXCR and lists one record per CDR3 protein. The table shows more than 200,000 distinct CDR3 sequences, with more than 20% occurring only once. The data derive from a study of T-cell reconstitution after alpha-beta-depleted transplantation in children. Study-wide results and limits: Recipient T cells and thymic progenitors that survived were the source of the high TCRbeta diversity seen at day 60 in some patients. Diversity and T-cell counts at one year after transplant derived mostly from new T cells. Approximately two months post-transplant, alpha-beta T cells reportedly originated from several hundred expanded graft clones.

This sample comprised PBMCs, obtained before TCRalphabeta/CD19-depleted stem cell transplant. This sequence was found in a girl aged 2 to 10 with Fanconi anemia, due to receive a stem cell transplant. The genes are TRBV20-1 and TRBJ2-6; a weak D match, TRBD1 (5 bases). In DNA, the CDR3 is TGCAGTGTTCGACAGAGCTCTGGGGCCAACGTCCTGACTTTC. This gives the protein CSVRQSSGANVLTF.